This T cell receptor beta chain was identified during a study of identical twins. General observations from the study: Potential partial confounding of zero-insertion analyses by invariant MAIT and iNKT cells was noted.

TCRdb reprocessed the 5' RACE reads with MiXCR, giving one entry per CDR3 protein. The sample records 250,000 to 300,000 distinct CDR3 sequences, nearly 9.5% being singletons. Trimming cost V 6 bases and J 5 bases, with 10 bases left between them. The CDR3 runs 12 residues. This clonotype was detected ten times or more. Antigen: not known. Separately, the same data were catalogued under a study of yellow fever vaccine responses in identical twins.

The sequence was obtained from a woman aged 18-35 years in good health. What was sequenced was CD8+ T cells sorted from blood. The chain recombines TRBV12-3 or TRBV12-4 with TRBJ1-1; weak D call: TRBD1 (6 bases). The CDR3 region has the DNA TGTGCCAGCAGGGAGGGGGTTACTGAAGCTTTCTTT. This encodes CASREGVTEAFF.